The 22 T cell receptor beta chains given below trace back to one sample, sequenced in a study of blood T cell repertoires in COVID-19. Assay used: immunoSEQ multiplex PCR; TCRdb lists only in-frame clones, some missing. The data hold roughly 300,000 clones, with roughly nine tenths observed a single time. Sequenced input: peripheral blood. Receptor source: a woman aged 25 to 39 with COVID-19, enrolled during active disease.

For this clone: Other DNA sequences from this sample encode an identical CDR3 as well. The chain employs TRBV29-1 and TRBJ2-1, with TRBD1 as a possible D gene (6 bases). Germline CDR1 is SQVTM and CDR2 is ANQGSEA. The CDR3 loop spans 13 amino acids. Trimming removed 6 bases from V and 0 bases from J, with 9 bases in between. The CDR3 here is CSVQQGSYNEQFF. For the CDR3, the DNA is TGCAGCGTCCAACAGGGCTCCTACAATGAGCAGTTCTTC.

As regards this clone: The identical CDR3 is also encoded by other nucleotide sequences in the sample. The V gene is TRBV15, the J gene TRBJ1-4; D unclear. V was pared by 1 base and J by 7 bases, with 7 bases between. The CDR3 consists of 13 residues. The V gene's germline CDR1 is LNHNV and CDR2 YYDKDF (reference sequence). The CDR3 region is CATSRVPSEKLFF. As DNA, the CDR3 is TGTGCCACCAGCAGAGTTCCTTCTGAAAAACTGTTTTTT. The full variable domain, completed using reference TRBV15 and TRBJ1-4, is DAMVIQNPRYQVTQFGKPVTLSCSQTLNHNVMYWYQQKSSQAPKLLFHYYDKDFNNEADTPDNFQSRRPNTSFCFLDIRSPGLGDTAMYLCATSRVPSEKLFFGSGTQLSVL.

This chain joins TRBV27 and TRBJ1-1; 7 bases fit TRBD1. The germline V gene encodes CDR1 MNHEY and CDR2 SMNVEV (reference sequence). The CDR3 is 14 residues long. J was trimmed by 10 bases and V by 7 bases; bases with no gene match: 15. CDR3 sequence reads: CASKIASSGGGAFF. Here the CDR3 DNA reads TGTGCCAGCAAAATAGCTTCATCAGGGGGTGGAGCTTTCTTT.

J is TRBJ1-6 and V is TRBV5-4; 11 positions match TRBD1. The J segment lost 7 bases and the V segment lost 4 bases, leaving 1 base of the junction unmatched. This CDR3 is built from 14 residues. Germline-derived CDR1 and CDR2 are SGHNT and YYREEE (reference sequence). The CDR3 DNA is TGTGCCAGCAGCCGGGACAGGGGGAATTCACCCCTCCACTTT. This translates into CASSRDRGNSPLHF.

This chain links TRBV19 with TRBJ2-7; D is possibly TRBD2 (5 bases). The CDR3 spans 14 residues. The V end lost 5 bases, the J end lost 11 bases, and 22 bases lay between the germline ends. CDR1 LNHDA and CDR2 SQIVND come from the germline V gene (reference sequence). The CDR3 region has the DNA TGTGCCAGTAGTTTCCTCGCTCAACGGGGAGTGAAGTACTTC. As protein: CASSFLAQRGVKYF.

This clone showed up just a few times. The chain is built from TRBV29-1 and TRBJ1-2; a weak D match, TRBD1 (6 bases). This CDR3 has 14 amino acids. V lost 3 bases, J lost 10 bases, and 21 bases lay in between. Germline assignment: CDR1 SQVTM and CDR2 ANQGSEA. The DNA of the CDR3 is TGCAGCGTTGAGGGCACAGGGCTTCTAGGTGACTACACCTTC. Amino acids: CSVEGTGLLGDYTF.

This clone came up once. The chain carries TRBV6-5 and TRBJ2-1; no definite D call. The V and J ends lost 8 bases and 10 bases respectively, with 18 bases between them. Per the germline V gene, CDR1 is MNHEY and CDR2 is SVGAGI. The CDR3 length is 13 residues. The CDR3 DNA reads as TGTGCCAGCGGAATCCCTGGGTCGAGGGAGCAGTTCTTC. Protein sequence: CASGIPGSREQFF.

The chain has TRBV13 and TRBJ2-5, with 8 bases identical to TRBD2. V lost 3 bases and J lost 5; bases outside the gene matches: 5. Germline V CDR1 and CDR2: PRHDT, FYEKMQ (reference sequence). CDR3 length: 14 amino acids. The CDR3 loop reads CASSFGGVHETQYF. The DNA for the CDR3 is TGTGCCAGCAGCTTCGGGGGGGTCCACGAGACCCAGTACTTC.

The rearrangement uses TRBV3-1 (or the pseudogene TRBV3-2) and TRBJ1-5; D call uncertain. Trimming left V 0 bases short and J 4 bases short, with 10 bases between. This CDR3 has 15 amino acids. Germline V CDR1 and CDR2: LGHDT, YNNKEL (reference sequence). The CDR3 spells CASSQDMRPNQPQHF. CDR3 in DNA: TGTGCCAGCAGCCAAGATATGAGGCCTAATCAGCCCCAGCATTTT.

V is TRBV28 and J is TRBJ2-7; D is perhaps TRBD2 (5 bases). Germline V gene sequence: CDR1 MDHEN, CDR2 SYDVKM. Trimming shortened V by 8 bases and J by 0 bases, and 5 bases separated the two germline ends. CDR3 length: 11 amino acids. CDR3 nucleotides: TGTGCCAGCGGAGGCTCCTACGAGCAGTACTTC. As protein: CASGGSYEQYF.

This chain connects TRBV29-1 to TRBJ2-1, with TRBD1 matching over 8 bases. CDR1 and CDR2 (germline): SQVTM, ANQGSEA. V dropped 8 bases and J dropped 2; count of bases not matched to a gene: 5. This CDR3 has 13 residues. CDR3 sequence reads: CSTRTGTYNEQFF. DNA of the CDR3: TGCAGCACCAGGACAGGGACCTACAATGAGCAGTTCTTC.

This clone was seen ten or more times. This chain connects TRBV3-1 (or the pseudogene TRBV3-2) to TRBJ2-1, with D perhaps TRBD2 (6 bases). V was cut by 1 base and J by 13 bases, with 11 bases left in between. Germline CDR1 LGHDT, CDR2 YNNKEL (reference sequence). This CDR3 has 12 amino acids. CDR3 sequence (DNA): TGTGCCAGCAGCCAAGTGGGCGGGATTCAGTTCTTC. Encoded protein: CASSQVGGIQFF.

The chain employs TRBV15 and TRBJ2-5; maybe TRBD1 (6 bases). The germline V and J ends were trimmed by 1 base and 0 bases, with 6 bases remaining between them. This CDR3 comprises 14 residues. Germline V gives CDR1 LNHNV, CDR2 YYDKDF (reference sequence). Here the CDR3 DNA reads TGTGCCACCAGCAGAGGGGGGCACCAAGAGACCCAGTACTTC. This sequence encodes CATSRGGHQETQYF. The variable domain in full, completed from reference TRBV15 and TRBJ2-5, reads DAMVIQNPRYQVTQFGKPVTLSCSQTLNHNVMYWYQQKSSQAPKLLFHYYDKDFNNEADTPDNFQSRRPNTSFCFLDIRSPGLGDTAMYLCATSRGGHQETQYFGPGTRLLVL.

This sequence joins TRBV19 and TRBJ2-2; D unclear. V was trimmed by 4 bases and J by 6 bases, leaving 12 bases between them. The germline V gene encodes CDR1 LNHDA and CDR2 SQIVND (reference sequence). The CDR3 sequence is 14 residues long. The CDR3 region is CASSTTIQAGELFF. The CDR3 bases are TGTGCCAGTAGTACGACCATTCAGGCCGGGGAGCTGTTTTTT.

This chain joins TRBV20-1 and TRBJ2-7; possible D gene TRBD1, 6 bases. V shed 5 bases and J shed 4 bases, with 9 bases lying between them. Germline V gives CDR1 DFQATT, CDR2 SNEGSKA (reference sequence). The CDR3 is made up of 11 amino acids. The CDR3 loop is CSASGQYEQYF. For the CDR3, the DNA is TGCAGTGCTTCCGGACAGTACGAGCAGTACTTC.

The table lists this clone with a few counts. V usage is TRBV5-4 and J usage is TRBJ2-7; TRBD2 is a possible D gene (5 bases). CDR1 and CDR2 (germline): SGHNT, YYREEE (reference sequence). V shed 2 bases and J shed 0 bases, with 9 bases lying between them. This CDR3 contains 14 residues. In nucleotides, the CDR3 is TGTGCCAGCAGCTTAGGCGGGCTCTCCTACGAGCAGTACTTC. Protein: CASSLGGLSYEQYF.

The rearrangement links TRBV28 to TRBJ1-1; possible D gene TRBD1, 6 bases. This CDR3 has 14 amino acids. The V end lost 5 bases, the J end lost 7 bases, and 17 bases lay between the germline ends. In germline, CDR1 is MDHEN, CDR2 SYDVKM. DNA of the CDR3: TGTGCCAGCAGTGGCGAGACAGGACTGCTTGAAGCTTTCTTT. It specifies CASSGETGLLEAFF.

This clone was counted between two and nine times. The chain links TRBV3-1 (or the pseudogene TRBV3-2) to TRBJ1-2; 7 bases match TRBD1. From germline, CDR1 is LGHDT and CDR2 YNNKEL (reference sequence). The CDR3 consists of 14 residues. J lost 5 bases, V lost 4 bases, and 7 bases had no gene match. The CDR3 DNA follows: TGTGCCAGCAGCCGACAGGGCAGCTTTTATGGCTACACCTTC. Translating it yields CASSRQGSFYGYTF.

The chain combines TRBV5-6 with TRBJ2-5; no definite D call. V was shortened by 0 bases and J by 8 bases, with 8 bases between the two germline ends. The germline CDR1 and CDR2 sequences are SGHDT and YYEEEE. This CDR3 has 12 amino acids. The CDR3 bases are TGTGCCAGCAGCTTGGAGCCGCCAACCCAGTACTTC. Translation: CASSLEPPTQYF.

The V and J genes are TRBV6-5 and TRBJ1-6; tentative D call: TRBD1 (5 bases). Germline V gene sequence: CDR1 MNHEY, CDR2 SVGAGI. The V gene lost 4 bases and the J gene lost 4 bases, with 14 bases spanning the gap. The CDR3 runs to 16 residues. The CDR3 region is CASSWESQEYNSPLHF. In DNA, the CDR3 is TGTGCCAGCAGTTGGGAATCACAGGAGTATAATTCACCCCTCCACTTT.

This clone was observed a few times. The chain has TRBV7-7 and TRBJ1-5; TRBD1 matches 7 bases. This CDR3 has 17 residues. V shed 7 bases and J 2 bases; nucleotides not matched to a gene: 14. Per the germline V gene, CDR1 is SSHAT and CDR2 is FNYEAQ (reference sequence). CDR3 nucleotides: TGTGCCAGCACCAGACACCAACCAACAGGGGGCAATCAGCCCCAGCATTTT. Translated: CASTRHQPTGGNQPQHF.

V usage is TRBV28 and J usage is TRBJ1-1; 7 bases are shared with TRBD1. From germline, CDR1 is MDHEN and CDR2 SYDVKM. The CDR3 contains 17 residues. V gave up 6 bases and J gave up 9 bases; unmatched junction bases: 22. CDR3 sequence: CASSTDRQHVAPLKAFF. The DNA for the CDR3 is TGTGCCAGCAGCACGGACAGGCAACACGTGGCCCCCCTGAAAGCTTTCTTT.